The rows below give T cell receptor beta chains drawn from one sample of a study of T cell responses to AZD1222 COVID-19 vaccine. Sequencing was performed with immunoSEQ multiplex PCR; in TCRdb, only in-frame clones are kept and a portion is missing. Of 150,000 to 200,000 clones in the sample, 85% to 95% were seen once. The sample in question was peripheral blood, obtained on day 0 of AZD1222 vaccination. These TCRs come from an adult in good health. Each CDR3 is given without its conserved first and last residue. The order of the fields is V gene, CDR3 protein.

V gene: TRBV3-1/TRBV3-2
CDR3 protein: ASSQEPSRSGELF

V gene: TRBV9
CDR3 protein: ASSVGNGVADTQY

V gene: TRBV7-9
CDR3 protein: ASSLEPNYGYT

V gene: TRBV27
CDR3 protein: ASSPPLTGGFYNEQF

V gene: TRBV5-1
CDR3 protein: ASSSLQGDTEAF

V gene: TRBV18
CDR3 protein: ASSQAGAPGAGEQF

V gene: TRBV6-1
CDR3 protein: ASSEGLRYLGEQY

V gene: TRBV5-1
CDR3 protein: ASSPGASGGTDTQY

V gene: TRBV7-8
CDR3 protein: ASSLGATGFENTGELF

V gene: TRBV7-9
CDR3 protein: ASSQNELAHYSYGYT

V gene: TRBV7-2
CDR3 protein: ASSPSGGAHGETQY

V gene: TRBV28
CDR3 protein: ASSLQGTGVYEQY

V gene: TRBV5-4
CDR3 protein: ASSPGLAGGEQF

V gene: TRBV28
CDR3 protein: ASSLPWGNTEAF

V gene: TRBV5-1
CDR3 protein: ASSPLTGGSYGYT

V gene: TRBV6-5
CDR3 protein: ASGRQGAGEKLF

V gene: TRBV15
CDR3 protein: ATSPREAYGEKLF

V gene: TRBV5-4
CDR3 protein: ASSFNGGTEAF

V gene: TRBV29-1
CDR3 protein: SVSRDLNNEQF

V gene: TRBV11-2
CDR3 protein: ASSRNQGRAF

V gene: TRBV2
CDR3 protein: ASRRFGQGALNGELF

V gene: TRBV5-1
CDR3 protein: ASSLASGGTDTQY

V gene: TRBV6-5
CDR3 protein: ASRIRDPYGYT

V gene: TRBV5-6
CDR3 protein: ASRTRGNTGELF

V gene: TRBV4-2
CDR3 protein: ASSQAVRGGEQF

V gene: TRBV18
CDR3 protein: ASSPRILVETDTQY

V gene: TRBV5-6
CDR3 protein: ASSRTQGLGYT

V gene: TRBV9
CDR3 protein: ASSVGGGLGQPQH

V gene: TRBV7-2
CDR3 protein: ASSRDIYGYT

V gene: TRBV19
CDR3 protein: ASNQEGMNTEAF

V gene: TRBV6-1
CDR3 protein: ASSVGVIPLNYGYT

V gene: TRBV18
CDR3 protein: ASSPRRGAEGQPQH

V gene: TRBV27
CDR3 protein: ASSLAWASEEETQY

V gene: TRBV30
CDR3 protein: AYWTAYGYT

V gene: TRBV6-2/TRBV6-3
CDR3 protein: ASSYPYITGELF

V gene: TRBV3-1/TRBV3-2
CDR3 protein: ASSQDFGATQY

V gene: TRBV18
CDR3 protein: ASSPRSTGTGELF

V gene: TRBV12-3/TRBV12-4
CDR3 protein: ASSRVADGYT

V gene: TRBV27
CDR3 protein: ASRETEALGYT

V gene: TRBV5-1
CDR3 protein: ASSLGDGLSGNTIY